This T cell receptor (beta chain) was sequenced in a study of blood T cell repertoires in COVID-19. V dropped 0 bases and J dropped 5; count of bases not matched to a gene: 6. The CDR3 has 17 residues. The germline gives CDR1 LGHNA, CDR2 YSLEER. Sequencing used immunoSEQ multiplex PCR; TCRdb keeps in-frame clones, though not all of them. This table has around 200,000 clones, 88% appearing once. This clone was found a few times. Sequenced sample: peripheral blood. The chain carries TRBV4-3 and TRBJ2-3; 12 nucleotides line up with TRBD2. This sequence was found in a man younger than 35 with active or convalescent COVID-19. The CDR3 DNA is TGCGCCAGCAGCCAAGATTCTAGCGGGAGGGCCGGAGATACGCAGTATTTT. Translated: CASSQDSSGRAGDTQYF.